This T cell receptor beta chain was observed in a study of T cell repertoires and HLA-DP antigens. Study-wide context: A couple of male donors and one female donor spanned ages 18-to-29 through 60-to-69.

Turning to this clone: The antigen is unknown.

The ends lost 5 bases at V and 8 bases at J; junction bases unmatched: 3. Looked up from germline, CDR1 is SNHLY and CDR2 is FYNNEI. The CDR3 extends over 12 amino acids. Primers targeted 54 TRBV and 13 TRBJ segments. Some clones are missing from TCRdb's copy, which holds only in-frame ones; the method was immunoSEQ multiplex PCR. The repertoire holds about 110,000 clones, with nearly 95% as singletons. Sequences were obtained from CD4+ T cells from PBMCs. The sequence was obtained from a young woman in good health and CMV-seronegative. The chain couples TRBV2 to TRBJ2-1; TRBD1 agrees at 7 bases. In DNA form, the CDR3 reads TGTGCCAGCAGTCGGGACAGCGATGAGCAGTTCTTC. Its translation is CASSRDSDEQFF.